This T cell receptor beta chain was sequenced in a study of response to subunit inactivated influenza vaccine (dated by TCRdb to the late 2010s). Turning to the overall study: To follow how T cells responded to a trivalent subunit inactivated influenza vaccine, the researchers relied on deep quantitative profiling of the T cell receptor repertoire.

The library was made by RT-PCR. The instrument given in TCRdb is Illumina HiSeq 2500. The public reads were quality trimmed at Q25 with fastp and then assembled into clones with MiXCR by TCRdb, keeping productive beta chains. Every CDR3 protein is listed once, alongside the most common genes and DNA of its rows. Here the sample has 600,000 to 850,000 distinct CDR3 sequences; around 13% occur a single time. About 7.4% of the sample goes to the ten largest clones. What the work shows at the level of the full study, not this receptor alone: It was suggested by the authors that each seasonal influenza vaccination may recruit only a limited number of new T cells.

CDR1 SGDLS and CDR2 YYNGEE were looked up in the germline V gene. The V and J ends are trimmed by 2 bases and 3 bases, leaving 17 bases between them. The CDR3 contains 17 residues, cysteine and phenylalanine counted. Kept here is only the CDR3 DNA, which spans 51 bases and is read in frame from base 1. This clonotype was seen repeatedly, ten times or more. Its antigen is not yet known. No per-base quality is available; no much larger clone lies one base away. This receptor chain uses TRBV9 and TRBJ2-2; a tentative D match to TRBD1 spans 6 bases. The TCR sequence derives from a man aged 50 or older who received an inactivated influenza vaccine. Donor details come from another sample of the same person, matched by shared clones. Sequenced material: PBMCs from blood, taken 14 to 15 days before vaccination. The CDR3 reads CASSVTGSNSYTGELFF. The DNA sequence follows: TGTGCCAGCAGCGTCACAGGGTCGAACTCATACACCGGGGAGCTGTTTTTT.